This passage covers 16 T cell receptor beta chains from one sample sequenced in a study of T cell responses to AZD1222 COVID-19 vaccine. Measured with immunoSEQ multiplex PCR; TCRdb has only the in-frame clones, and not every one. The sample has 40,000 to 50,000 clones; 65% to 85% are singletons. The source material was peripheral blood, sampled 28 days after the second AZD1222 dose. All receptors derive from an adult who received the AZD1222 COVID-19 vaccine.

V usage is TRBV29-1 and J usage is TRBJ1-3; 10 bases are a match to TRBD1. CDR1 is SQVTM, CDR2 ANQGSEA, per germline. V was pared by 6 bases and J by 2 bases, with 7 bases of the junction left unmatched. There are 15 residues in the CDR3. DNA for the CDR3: TGCAGCGTCCATACCGGACAGGGGGCTGGAAACACCATATATTTT. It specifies CSVHTGQGAGNTIYF.

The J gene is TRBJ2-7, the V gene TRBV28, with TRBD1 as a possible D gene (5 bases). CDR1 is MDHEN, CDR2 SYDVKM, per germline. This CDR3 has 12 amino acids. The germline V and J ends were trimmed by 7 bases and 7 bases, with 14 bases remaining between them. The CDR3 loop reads CASKSAGREQYF. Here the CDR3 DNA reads TGTGCCAGCAAATCCGCAGGGCGAGAGCAGTACTTC.

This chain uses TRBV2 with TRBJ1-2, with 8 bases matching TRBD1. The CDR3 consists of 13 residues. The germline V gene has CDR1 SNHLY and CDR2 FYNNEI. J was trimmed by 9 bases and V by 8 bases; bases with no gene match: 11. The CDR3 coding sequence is TGTGCCAGCGGACAGGGTACAACTTTGAGCTACACCTTC. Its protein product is CASGQGTTLSYTF.

The CDR3 is CASSQDNNQPQHF. The CDR3 region has the DNA TGTGCCAGCAGCCAAGATAATAATCAGCCCCAGCATTTT. This chain joins TRBV3-1 (or the pseudogene TRBV3-2) and TRBJ1-5; D is undetermined. CDR1 and CDR2 from the germline V gene are LGHDT and YNNKEL (reference sequence). The ends were cut back, 0 bases at V and 4 bases at J, with 4 bases in the middle. The CDR3 extends over 13 amino acids.

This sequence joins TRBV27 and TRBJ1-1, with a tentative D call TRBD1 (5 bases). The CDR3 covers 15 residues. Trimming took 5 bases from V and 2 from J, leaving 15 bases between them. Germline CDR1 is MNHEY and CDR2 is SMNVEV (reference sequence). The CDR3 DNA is TGTGCCAGCAGTCTGGGAACGGGGCTCAACACTGAAGCTTTCTTT. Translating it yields CASSLGTGLNTEAFF.

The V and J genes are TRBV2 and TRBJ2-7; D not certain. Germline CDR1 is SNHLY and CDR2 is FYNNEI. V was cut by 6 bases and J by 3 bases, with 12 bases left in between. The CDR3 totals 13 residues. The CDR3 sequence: CASSPEELYEQYF. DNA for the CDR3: TGTGCCAGCAGCCCCGAGGAACTCTACGAGCAGTACTTC.

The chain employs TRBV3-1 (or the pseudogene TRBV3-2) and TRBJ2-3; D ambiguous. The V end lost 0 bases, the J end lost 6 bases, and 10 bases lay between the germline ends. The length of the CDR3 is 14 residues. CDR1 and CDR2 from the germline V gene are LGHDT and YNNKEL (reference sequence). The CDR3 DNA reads TGTGCCAGCAGCCAAGATTTAGGGCCCGATACGCAGTATTTT. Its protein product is CASSQDLGPDTQYF.

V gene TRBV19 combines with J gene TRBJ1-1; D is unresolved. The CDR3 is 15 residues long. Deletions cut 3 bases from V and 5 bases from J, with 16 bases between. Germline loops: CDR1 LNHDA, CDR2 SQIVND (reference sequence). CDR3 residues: CASSISTPGGTEAFF. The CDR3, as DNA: TGTGCCAGTAGTATCTCTACACCGGGCGGAACTGAAGCTTTCTTT. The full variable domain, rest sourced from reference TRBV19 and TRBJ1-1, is DGGITQSPKYLFRKEGQNVTLSCEQNLNHDAMYWYRQDPGQGLRLIYYSQIVNDFQKGDIAEGYSVSREKKESFPLTVTSAQKNPTAFYLCASSISTPGGTEAFFGQGTRLTVV.

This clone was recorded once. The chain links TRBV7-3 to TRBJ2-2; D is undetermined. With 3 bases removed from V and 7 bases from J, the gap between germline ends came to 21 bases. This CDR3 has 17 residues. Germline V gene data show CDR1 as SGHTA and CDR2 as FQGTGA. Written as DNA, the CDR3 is TGTGCCAGCAGCTTTGACCTTGGGCAGCGAACTGGCGGGGAGCTGTTTTTT. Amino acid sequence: CASSFDLGQRTGGELFF.

CDR3 in DNA: TGTGCCAGCAGCACCCCGGCGGACCTTGAAGCTTTCTTT. Translating it yields CASSTPADLEAFF. J is TRBJ1-1 and V is TRBV25-1; D remains unclear. CDR1 and CDR2 (germline): MGHDK, SYGVNS. This CDR3 is 13 amino acids long. Trimming took off 6 bases at V and 7 bases at J, with 15 bases between the two ends.

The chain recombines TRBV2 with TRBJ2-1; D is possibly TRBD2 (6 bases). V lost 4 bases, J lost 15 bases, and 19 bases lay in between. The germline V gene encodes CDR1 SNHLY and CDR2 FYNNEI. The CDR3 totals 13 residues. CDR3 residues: CASSGTSSSLGFF. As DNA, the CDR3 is TGTGCCAGCAGTGGCACTAGCTCCAGCTTGGGGTTCTTC.

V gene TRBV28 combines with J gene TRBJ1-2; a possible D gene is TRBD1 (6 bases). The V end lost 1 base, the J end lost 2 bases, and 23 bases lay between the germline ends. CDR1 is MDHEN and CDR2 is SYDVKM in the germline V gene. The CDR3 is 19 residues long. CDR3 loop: CASSLFPLGGAQANYGYTF. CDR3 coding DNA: TGTGCCAGCAGTTTATTTCCACTGGGGGGGGCCCAGGCGAACTATGGCTACACCTTC.

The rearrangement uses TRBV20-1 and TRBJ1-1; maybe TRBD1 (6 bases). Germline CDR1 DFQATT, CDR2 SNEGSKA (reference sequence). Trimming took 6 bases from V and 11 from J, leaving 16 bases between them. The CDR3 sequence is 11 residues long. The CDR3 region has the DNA TGCAGTGCCCTAAGGGGGGGGCAGGCTTTCTTT. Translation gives CSALRGGQAFF.

CDR3 in DNA: TGTGCCAGCAGCCAGCTCCACAGGGGAGGGCCCTACGAGCAGTACTTC. It is translated as CASSQLHRGGPYEQYF. V usage is TRBV4-2 and J usage is TRBJ2-7, with D perhaps assigned TRBD1 or TRBD2 (7 bases each). V was trimmed by 3 bases and J by 2 bases, leaving 17 bases between them. This CDR3 is built from 16 residues. Germline CDR1 reads LGHNA; CDR2 reads YNFKEQ.

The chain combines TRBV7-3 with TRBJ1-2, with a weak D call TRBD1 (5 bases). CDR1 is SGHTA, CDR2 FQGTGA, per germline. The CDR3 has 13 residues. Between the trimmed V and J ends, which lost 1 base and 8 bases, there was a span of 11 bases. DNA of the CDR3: TGTGCCAGCAGCTTAAATGCGGGGGGAGGCTACACCTTC. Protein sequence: CASSLNAGGGYTF.

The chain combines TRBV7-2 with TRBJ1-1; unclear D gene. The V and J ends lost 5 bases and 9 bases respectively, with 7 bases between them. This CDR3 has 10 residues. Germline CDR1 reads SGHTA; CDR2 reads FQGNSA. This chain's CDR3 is CASSQRKAFF. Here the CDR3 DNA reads TGTGCCAGCAGCCAAAGGAAAGCTTTCTTT.